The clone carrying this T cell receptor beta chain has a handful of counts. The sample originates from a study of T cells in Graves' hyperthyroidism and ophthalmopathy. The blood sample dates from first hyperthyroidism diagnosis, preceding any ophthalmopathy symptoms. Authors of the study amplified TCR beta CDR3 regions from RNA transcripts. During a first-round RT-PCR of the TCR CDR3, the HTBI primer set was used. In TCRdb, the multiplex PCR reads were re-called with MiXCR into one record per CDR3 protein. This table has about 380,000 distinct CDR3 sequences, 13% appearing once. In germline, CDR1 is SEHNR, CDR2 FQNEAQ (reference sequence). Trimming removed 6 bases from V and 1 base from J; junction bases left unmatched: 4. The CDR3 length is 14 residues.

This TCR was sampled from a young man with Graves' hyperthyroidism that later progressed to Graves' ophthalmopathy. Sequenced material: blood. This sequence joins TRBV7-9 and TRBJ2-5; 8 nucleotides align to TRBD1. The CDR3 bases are TGTGCCAGCAGGGAGACAGGGGCCCAAGAGACCCAGTACTTC. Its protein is CASRETGAQETQYF.